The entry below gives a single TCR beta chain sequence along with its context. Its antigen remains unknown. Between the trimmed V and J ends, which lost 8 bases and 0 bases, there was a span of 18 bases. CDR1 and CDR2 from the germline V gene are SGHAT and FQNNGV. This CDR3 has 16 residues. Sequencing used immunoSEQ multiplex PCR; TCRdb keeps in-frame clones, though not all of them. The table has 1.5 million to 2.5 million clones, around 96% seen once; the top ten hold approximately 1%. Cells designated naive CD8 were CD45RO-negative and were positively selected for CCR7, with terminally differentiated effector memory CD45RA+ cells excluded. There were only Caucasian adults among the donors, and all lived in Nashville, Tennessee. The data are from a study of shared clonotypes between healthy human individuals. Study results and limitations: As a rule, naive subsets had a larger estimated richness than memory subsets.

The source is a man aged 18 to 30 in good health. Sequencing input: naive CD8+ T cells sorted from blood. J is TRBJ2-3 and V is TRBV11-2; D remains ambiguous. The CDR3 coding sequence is TGTGCCAGCTCCGGCCGGGTACTTTCGAGCACAGATACGCAGTATTTT. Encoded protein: CASSGRVLSSTDTQYF. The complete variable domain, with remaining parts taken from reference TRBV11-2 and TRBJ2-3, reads EAGVAQSPRYKIIEKRQSVAFWCNPISGHATLYWYQQILGQGPKLLIQFQNNGVVDDSQLPKDRFSAERLKGVDSTLKIQPAKLEDSAVYLCASSGRVLSSTDTQYFGPGTRLTVL.